These 29 T cell receptor beta chains share one sample of origin, sequenced in a study of vaccination effects on CD4 cells after COVID-19. Under the ViraFEST assay, PBMC were stimulated with viral peptide pools so that antigen-specific CD4+ T cells expanded. Sequencing was performed afterwards. Subsequent to roughly 9 days of culture, CD4+ T cells were isolated. Absence of prior SARS-CoV-2 infection characterized the vaccine recipients, who showed negative nucleocapsid antibodies. Sequenced by immunoSEQ multiplex PCR; TCRdb stores in-frame clones only, minus some. The profile covers around 71,000 clones, with approximately 72% appearing a single time and about 4% taken by the ten largest. The antigens of these receptors remain unknown. The source was CD4+ T cells from PBMCs cultured with HCoV-OC43 spike peptides, collected before COVID-19 vaccination. As for subset: HCoV-OC43 spike overlapping peptide pool stimulation. These receptors originate from a human donor who received a COVID-19 vaccine.

The V call is TRBV7-3, the J call TRBJ2-1, with D possibly being TRBD2 (5 bases). The V gene's germline CDR1 is SGHTA and CDR2 FQGTGA. Trimming cost V 2 bases and J 7 bases, with 15 bases left between them. The CDR3 is made up of 15 amino acids. The DNA for the CDR3 is TGTGCCAGCAGCTTAGGCGGAGGATCAACAAATGAGCAGTTCTTC. Amino acids: CASSLGGGSTNEQFF.

This chain joins TRBV6-5 and TRBJ2-4; the D gene is possibly TRBD1 (6 bases). This CDR3 is 12 amino acids long. Looked up from germline, CDR1 is MNHEY and CDR2 is SVGAGI. V lost 6 bases to trimming and J lost 6 bases, with 9 bases between them. CDR3 protein: CASSPDRNIQYF. DNA of the CDR3: TGTGCCAGCAGCCCGGACAGAAACATTCAGTACTTC.

This CDR3 is CAISAGGVETQYF. The CDR3 nucleotides read TGTGCCATCAGTGCAGGGGGCGTAGAGACCCAGTACTTC. This chain links TRBV10-3 with TRBJ2-5; TRBD1 aligns across 8 bases. Germline V CDR1 and CDR2: ENHRY, SYGVKD. Germline trimming cut 4 bases from V and 4 bases from J; bases unmatched to any gene: 2. This CDR3 contains 13 residues.

The table lists this clone with a few counts. The J gene is TRBJ2-7, the V gene TRBV21-1; the D segment call TRBD1 is taken from the table without a DNA check. TRBV21-1 is described as a pseudogene. The CDR3 sequence is 17 residues long. CDR3 sequence reads: CASSKAWGAGQSYEQYV. For the CDR3, the DNA is TGTGCCAGCAGCAAAGCTTGGGGCGCAGGGCAGTCCTACGAGCAGTACGTC.

This chain joins TRBV5-1 and TRBJ1-4; D perhaps matches TRBD1 (6 bases). Trimming took off 4 bases at V and 7 bases at J, with 17 bases between the two ends. This CDR3 region has 15 residues. CDR1 is SGHRS and CDR2 is YFSETQ in the germline V gene. CDR3 in amino acids: CASSRVGGLLEKLFF. In DNA, the CDR3 is TGCGCCAGCAGCCGCGTAGGGGGGCTACTTGAAAAACTGTTTTTT.

This clone appeared a few times. This chain uses TRBV29-1 with TRBJ2-2, with a possible D match to TRBD2 (6 bases). The CDR3 extends over 14 amino acids. Germline V gene sequence: CDR1 SQVTM, CDR2 ANQGSEA. CDR3 DNA: TGCAGTGTCATGGGAGGCATAAACACCGGGGAGCTGTTTTTT. Translating it yields CSVMGGINTGELFF.

J is TRBJ2-2 and V is TRBV28, with 7 bases lining up with TRBD1. Unmatched junction bases numbered 6, after V lost 7 bases and J lost 7 bases. Germline CDR1 MDHEN, CDR2 SYDVKM. The CDR3 consists of 13 residues. This CDR3 reads CASIQGYVGELFF. The CDR3 bases are TGTGCCAGCATACAGGGGTACGTCGGGGAGCTGTTTTTT.

This clone showed up just a few times. The chain couples TRBV6-2 or TRBV6-3 to TRBJ1-1, with 7 bases aligning to TRBD1. The CDR3 covers 15 residues. V lost 4 bases to trimming and J lost 3 bases; unmatched junction nucleotides: 8. CDR1 is MNHEY, CDR2 SVGEGT, per germline. The CDR3 is CASSSLTGRDTEAFF. For the CDR3, the DNA is TGTGCCAGCAGTTCGCTGACAGGGAGGGACACTGAAGCTTTCTTT.

The chain combines TRBV18 with TRBJ1-2; D remains unclear. The V end lost 1 base, the J end lost 3 bases, and 9 bases lay between the germline ends. The length of the CDR3 is 14 residues. In germline, CDR1 is KGHSH, CDR2 LQKENI. The CDR3 nucleotides read TGTGCCAGCTCACCACAGGGTTGGGACTATGGCTACACCTTC. Protein product: CASSPQGWDYGYTF. Drawing the rest from reference TRBV18 and TRBJ1-2, the complete variable domain is NAGVMQNPRHLVRRRGQEARLRCSPMKGHSHVYWYRQLPEEGLKFMVYLQKENIIDESGMPKERFSAEFPKEGPSILRIQQVVRGDSAAYFCASSPQGWDYGYTFGSGTRLTVV.

The J gene is TRBJ2-2, the V gene TRBV24-1; tentatively, D is TRBD1 (6 bases). Germline V gene sequence: CDR1 KGHDR, CDR2 SFDVKD. The length of the CDR3 is 16 residues. V lost 4 bases to trimming and J lost 6 bases, with 17 bases between them. This CDR3 is CATSDKQRGKAGELFF. In DNA, the CDR3 is TGTGCCACCAGTGACAAACAAAGGGGGAAAGCCGGGGAGCTGTTTTTT.

The count of this clone is one. The rearrangement links TRBV6-5 to TRBJ2-1; the D is unclear. The germline gives CDR1 MNHEY, CDR2 SVGAGI. The CDR3 runs to 14 residues. V was trimmed by 7 bases and J by 13 bases, leaving 23 bases between them. The CDR3 region is CASIGSWITVSQFF. CDR3 coding DNA: TGTGCCAGCATTGGCTCCTGGATAACCGTTAGCCAGTTCTTC.

This clone occurred a few times. The chain joins TRBV6-5 to TRBJ1-6; no clear D gene. The CDR3 totals 13 residues. The germline CDR1 and CDR2 sequences are MNHEY and SVGAGI. The V and J ends lost 2 bases and 11 bases respectively, with 10 bases between them. The CDR3 sequence is CASSYDLWTPLHF. CDR3 nucleotides: TGTGCCAGCAGTTACGATCTTTGGACACCCCTCCACTTT.

This clone came up a few times. The chain recombines TRBV6-6 with TRBJ2-2; D not certain. Germline CDR1 reads MNHNY; CDR2 reads SVGAGI (reference sequence). This CDR3 is built from 15 residues. The V end lost 6 bases, the J end lost 0 bases, and 11 bases lay between the germline ends. CDR3: CASSLGGANTGELFF. CDR3 nucleotide sequence: TGTGCCAGCAGCTTGGGTGGAGCGAACACCGGGGAGCTGTTTTTT.

The CDR3 here is CASSEPDRAYEQYV. CDR3 bases: TGTGCCAGCAGTGAACCCGACAGAGCCTACGAGCAGTACGTC. The chain uses TRBV6-1 and TRBJ2-7, with D maybe TRBD1 (5 bases). Trimming pared 2 bases from V and 2 bases from J, leaving 10 bases between. The CDR3 sequence is 14 residues long. Germline V gene lookup returns CDR1 MNHNS and CDR2 SASEGT.

The V gene is TRBV19, the J gene TRBJ2-6, with 9 bases fitting TRBD1. The CDR3 totals 17 residues. Germline CDR1 reads LNHDA; CDR2 reads SQIVND (reference sequence). Unmatched junction bases numbered 4, after V lost 4 bases and J lost 0 bases. The CDR3 spells CASSKGQGLSGANVLTF. In DNA, the CDR3 is TGTGCCAGTAGTAAGGGACAGGGCCTCTCTGGGGCCAACGTCCTGACTTTC.

CDR3 residues: CASSSLRNANTEAFF. For the CDR3, the DNA is TGTGCCAGCAGCTCTCTGAGGAACGCGAACACTGAAGCTTTCTTT. The chain recombines TRBV5-5 with TRBJ1-1; D ambiguous. The V end was cut by 3 bases, the J end by 1 base, with 13 bases between. CDR1 is SGHKS and CDR2 is YYEKEE in the germline V gene (reference sequence). The CDR3 consists of 15 residues.

The chain is built from TRBV27 and TRBJ1-2, with no clear D. CDR1 is MNHEY and CDR2 is SMNVEV in the germline V gene (reference sequence). The CDR3 extends over 17 amino acids. The ends were cut back, 6 bases at V and 7 bases at J, with 27 bases in the middle. CDR3 residues: CASSPKWVGWENSGYTF. The CDR3 DNA is TGTGCCAGCAGCCCAAAGTGGGTTGGCTGGGAGAATTCTGGCTACACCTTC.

The genes are TRBV4-1 and TRBJ2-2; 9 positions match TRBD1. Trimming removed 3 bases from V and 6 bases from J; junction bases left unmatched: 11. The CDR3 spans 17 residues. The V gene's germline CDR1 is MGHRA and CDR2 YSYEKL. The DNA for the CDR3 is TGCGCCAGCAGCCATCTCCCGACAGGGGGGAAGGCCGGGGAGCTGTTTTTT. It translates to CASSHLPTGGKAGELFF.

The genes are TRBV3-1 (or the pseudogene TRBV3-2) and TRBJ1-2; the D gene is possibly TRBD1 (6 bases). V was trimmed by 4 bases and J by 0 bases, leaving 18 bases between them. The CDR3 sequence is 17 residues long. Germline V gene sequence: CDR1 LGHDT, CDR2 YNNKEL (reference sequence). This CDR3 is CASSRRTGLGTNYGYTF. DNA of the CDR3: TGTGCCAGCAGCCGCCGAACAGGGTTGGGGACTAACTATGGCTACACCTTC.

This CDR3 reads CASTQDGRWTEAFF. DNA for the CDR3: TGCGCCAGCACCCAGGACGGACGGTGGACTGAAGCTTTCTTT. The chain carries TRBV5-1 and TRBJ1-1, with D unresolved. The CDR3 length is 14 residues. V shed 6 bases and J shed 5 bases, with 17 bases lying between them. Germline V lookup: CDR1 SGHRS, CDR2 YFSETQ.

The gene calls are TRBV5-1 and TRBJ1-3; D is uncertain. The CDR3 runs 14 residues. V dropped 4 bases and J dropped 4 bases, with 12 bases sitting between them. The germline gives CDR1 SGHRS, CDR2 YFSETQ. In DNA, the CDR3 is TGCGCCAGCAGCCCCGGCACCTGGGGAAACACCATATATTTT. It encodes CASSPGTWGNTIYF.

This clone was counted between two and nine times. The chain links TRBV29-1 to TRBJ2-3, with 8 bases lining up with TRBD2. The J segment lost 1 base and the V segment lost 7 bases, leaving 7 bases of the junction unmatched. The CDR3 spans 14 residues. Germline lookup yields CDR1 SQVTM and CDR2 ANQGSEA. CDR3: CSGALAAGTDTQYF. DNA of the CDR3: TGCAGCGGGGCACTAGCGGCGGGCACAGATACGCAGTATTTT.

The chain has TRBV13 and TRBJ2-3; maybe TRBD1 (6 bases). The CDR3 consists of 15 residues. The germline V and J ends were trimmed by 5 bases and 4 bases, with 16 bases remaining between them. CDR1 PRHDT and CDR2 FYEKMQ come from the germline V gene (reference sequence). The CDR3 is CASSPGRGNPDTQYF. The DNA for the CDR3 is TGTGCCAGCAGCCCAGGCAGGGGTAATCCAGATACGCAGTATTTT.

The chain has TRBV5-1 and TRBJ1-4; TRBD1 matches 8 bases. Germline CDR1 reads SGHRS; CDR2 reads YFSETQ. The CDR3 spans 16 residues. J lost 0 bases, V lost 3 bases, and 4 bases had no gene match. This CDR3 is CASSSGTGPTNEKLFF. DNA of the CDR3: TGCGCCAGCAGCTCCGGGACAGGTCCAACTAATGAAAAACTGTTTTTT.

This clone was observed once. The genes are TRBV7-9 and TRBJ2-2; no firm D call. V dropped 5 bases and J dropped 1 base, with 17 bases sitting between them. The CDR3 runs 17 residues. Germline V CDR1 and CDR2: SEHNR, FQNEAQ (reference sequence). The CDR3 DNA follows: TGTGCCAGCAGCCCTTCTGTTAGGACGGTGAACACCGGGGAGCTGTTTTTT. Its protein is CASSPSVRTVNTGELFF.

This chain uses TRBV15 with TRBJ2-3; TRBD1 matches at 10 bases. The CDR3 is 16 amino acids. With 5 bases clipped from V and 0 bases from J, the junction kept 5 bases outside the gene matches. Germline CDR1 is LNHNV and CDR2 is YYDKDF (reference sequence). The CDR3 reads CATSAGDRGSTDTQYF. The CDR3 coding sequence is TGTGCCACCAGCGCGGGGGACAGGGGAAGCACAGATACGCAGTATTTT.

The rearrangement links TRBV6-5 to TRBJ1-2; 7 bases are shared with TRBD1. The CDR3 length is 13 residues. J gave up 2 bases and V 6 bases, and 3 bases lay outside the gene matches. The germline CDR1 and CDR2 sequences are MNHEY and SVGAGI. The CDR3 sequence: CASSLTGNYGYTF. The CDR3 DNA reads as TGTGCCAGCAGCCTGACAGGGAACTATGGCTACACCTTC.

This clone was seen once. The V gene is TRBV24-1, the J gene TRBJ2-3; a weak D match, TRBD1 (6 bases). This CDR3 contains 13 residues. Germline V gene sequence: CDR1 KGHDR, CDR2 SFDVKD. V was shortened by 10 bases and J by 4 bases, with 14 bases between the two germline ends. This CDR3 is CATASQGPDTQYF. The CDR3 nucleotides read TGTGCCACTGCTTCACAGGGACCAGATACGCAGTATTTT.

The chain employs TRBV3-1 (or the pseudogene TRBV3-2) and TRBJ1-1; 9 positions match TRBD1. The CDR3 has 16 residues. V was pared by 5 bases and J by 5 bases, with 12 bases of the junction left unmatched. Germline V gives CDR1 LGHDT, CDR2 YNNKEL (reference sequence). CDR3 nucleotide sequence: TGTGCCAGCAGCTACCAACCGGGACAGGGATGGACTGAAGCTTTCTTT. Amino acids: CASSYQPGQGWTEAFF.